This record looks at one TCR beta chain sequence and its context. In the original workflow: Amplification from reference gene primers served as the basis for estimated nucleated cell counts. Clones were sequenced by immunoSEQ multiplex PCR, and TCRdb holds only the in-frame ones, with some missing. V, J and clone size are those of that table, while D and trimming were read from the DNA. The data hold roughly 200,000 clones, with 75% to 80% observed a single time. The entry originates in a study of blood T cell repertoires in COVID-19. CDR3 length: 13 amino acids. Germline CDR1 and CDR2: LGHDT and YNNKEL (reference sequence). Trimming left V 4 bases short and J 0 bases short, with 5 bases between.

The receptor was isolated from a woman between 45 and 60 years old with active or convalescent COVID-19. The chain is built from TRBV3-1 (or the pseudogene TRBV3-2) and TRBJ2-3; no reliable D call. Material: peripheral blood. This CDR3 is CASSPLSTDTQYF. CDR3 nucleotide sequence: TGTGCCAGCAGCCCCTTAAGCACAGATACGCAGTATTTT.